Shown below are 5 T cell receptor beta chains from a single sample sequenced in a study of blood T cells in healthy people across ages. Using a J-beta primer mix together with a sample-barcoded 5' primer, a second PCR was run for roughly 7 to 12 cycles. From the 5' RACE reads, TCRdb called clonotypes with MiXCR, one entry per CDR3 protein. The sample includes 980,000 or so distinct CDR3 sequences, about 48% of them seen just once. The source material was blood. The receptors originated from a man aged 25 to 40 in good health.

J is TRBJ2-4 and V is TRBV5-5; 7 bases are a match to TRBD1. The CDR3 loop spans 13 amino acids. Germline V lookup: CDR1 SGHKS, CDR2 YYEKEE (reference sequence). V lost 4 bases, J lost 6 bases, and 4 bases stayed unmatched. The CDR3 reads CASSAPGGNIQYF. CDR3 nucleotide sequence: TGTGCCAGCAGCGCCCCAGGGGGAAACATTCAGTACTTC.

In DNA form, the CDR3 reads TGTGCCAGCAGCACCCCGACCGAGGGAGAAAAACTGTTTTTT. Protein product: CASSTPTEGEKLFF. The V gene is TRBV5-4, the J gene TRBJ1-4; D uncertain. With 4 bases removed from V and 8 bases from J, the gap between germline ends came to 15 bases. The germline V gene has CDR1 SGHNT and CDR2 YYREEE (reference sequence). CDR3 length: 14 residues.

As regards this clonotype: Germline and junction disagree at one end, which may indicate a read error. The chain is built from TRBV4-3 and TRBJ1-2, with a tentative D call TRBD1 (6 bases). Germline CDR1 LGHNA, CDR2 YSLEER. The CDR3 is 15 residues long. The CDR3 region is CASSLWTDPNHGYTF. The CDR3 nucleotides are TGCGCCAGCAGCCTTTGGACAGATCCTAACCATGGCTACACCTTC.

The chain recombines TRBV29-1 with TRBJ1-2, with 8 positions matching TRBD1. The V gene's germline CDR1 is SQVTM and CDR2 ANQGSEA. With 3 bases clipped from V and 5 bases from J, the junction kept 11 bases outside the gene matches. The CDR3 contains 15 residues. As DNA, the CDR3 is TGCAGCGTTGATAGTCGCGACAGGGGTTTTTATGGCTACACCTTC. Protein: CSVDSRDRGFYGYTF. Full variable domain (missing parts from reference TRBV29-1 and TRBJ1-2): SAVISQKPSRDICQRGTSLTIQCQVDSQVTMMFWYRQQPGQSLTLIATANQGSEATYESGFVIDKFPISRPNLTFSTLTVSNMSPEDSSIYLCSVDSRDRGFYGYTFGSGTRLTVV.

V usage is TRBV4-1 and J usage is TRBJ2-7, with D perhaps TRBD2 (5 bases). Trimming pared 3 bases from V and 9 bases from J, leaving 24 bases between. The CDR3 spans 16 residues. CDR1 is MGHRA and CDR2 is YSYEKL in the germline V gene. DNA of the CDR3: TGCGCCAGCAGCCAGGAAGAACTAGTTGGAGGCGACGGGCAGTACTTC. This sequence encodes CASSQEELVGGDGQYF.